Each of the 19 T cell receptor beta chains below was sequenced from the same sample in a study of blood T cells in healthy people across ages. Using a J-beta primer mix together with a sample-barcoded 5' primer, a second PCR was run for about 6 to 11 cycles. TCRdb re-derived calls from the 5' RACE reads in MiXCR, one entry per CDR3 protein. Among about 560,000 distinct CDR3 sequences listed, about 25% were seen once. The data also belong to a second study, concerning T cells of mothers and their children.

Specimen: blood. Receptor source: a boy younger than 10 in good health.

The V call is TRBV7-9, the J call TRBJ1-5; no firm D call. Trimming left V 4 bases short and J 1 base short, with 8 bases between. The germline CDR1 and CDR2 sequences are SEHNR and FQNEAQ (reference sequence). The CDR3 is made up of 14 amino acids. CDR3 sequence: CASSSVSSNQPQHF. CDR3 nucleotides: TGTGCCAGCAGCTCCGTCTCGAGCAATCAGCCCCAGCATTTT. Variable domain in full (rest from reference TRBV7-9 and TRBJ1-5): DTGVSQNPRHKITKRGQNVTFRCDPISEHNRLYWYRQTLGQGPEFLTYFQNEAQLEKSRLLSDRFSAERPKGSFSTLEIQRTEQGDSAMYLCASSSVSSNQPQHFGDGTRLSIL.

Note on this clonotype: A junction boundary mismatches the germline segment, possibly from a read error. The V call is TRBV29-1, the J call TRBJ2-5, with 11 bases aligning to TRBD1. The CDR3 extends over 13 amino acids. Germline V gene sequence: CDR1 SQVTM, CDR2 ANQGSEA. The CDR3 DNA is TGCAGCGTGCGGACAGGGGGCCAAGAGACCCAGCACTTC. Its translation: CSVRTGGQETQHF.

V is TRBV4-1 and J is TRBJ1-1; D gene uncertain. Germline V gives CDR1 MGHRA, CDR2 YSYEKL. The V gene lost 1 base and the J gene lost 8 bases, with 11 bases spanning the gap. This CDR3 comprises 13 residues. The CDR3 sequence: CASSQGSGPEAFF. The CDR3 nucleotides are TGCGCCAGCAGCCAAGGAAGTGGGCCCGAAGCTTTCTTT.

The sample holds many counts of this clonotype. This rearrangement joins TRBV12-3 or TRBV12-4 to TRBJ1-1; a possible D gene is TRBD1 (6 bases). Trimming took 4 bases from V and 3 from J, leaving 9 bases between them. This CDR3 contains 13 residues. The CDR3 nucleotides are TGTGCCAGCAGTTGGGGGGCGCACACTGAAGCTTTCTTT. As protein: CASSWGAHTEAFF.

The rearrangement uses TRBV10-3 and TRBJ2-1; 11 bases line up with TRBD2. CDR1 is ENHRY and CDR2 is SYGVKD in the germline V gene. The ends lost 6 bases at V and 0 bases at J; junction bases unmatched: 7. The CDR3 covers 17 residues. CDR3 DNA: TGTGCCATCAGCCGAGGGACTAGCGGTAGCTCCTACAATGAGCAGTTCTTC. Residues: CAISRGTSGSSYNEQFF.

In this sample, this clonotype turned up a few times. J is TRBJ1-4 and V is TRBV11-2; the D is unclear. The CDR3 covers 18 residues. In germline, CDR1 is SGHAT, CDR2 FQNNGV. V gave up 1 base and J gave up 0 bases, with 15 bases separating them. CDR3 nucleotides: TGTGCCAGCAGCTTAGGACCATCCTTAGCCGCAACTAATGAAAAACTGTTTTTT. Translated: CASSLGPSLAATNEKLFF. The entire variable domain, with the rest obtained from reference TRBV11-2 and TRBJ1-4, is as follows: EAGVAQSPRYKIIEKRQSVAFWCNPISGHATLYWYQQILGQGPKLLIQFQNNGVVDDSQLPKDRFSAERLKGVDSTLKIQPAKLEDSAVYLCASSLGPSLAATNEKLFFGSGTQLSVL.

This clonotype was observed a few times. The rearrangement uses TRBV10-3 and TRBJ2-2, with 14 bases fitting TRBD2. Germline CDR1 and CDR2: ENHRY and SYGVKD. This CDR3 spans 16 amino acids. V trimming: 6 bases; J trimming: 6 bases; junction bases outside the gene matches: 6. The DNA of the CDR3 is TGTGCCATCAGCACCGGACTAGCGGGAGGATCCGGGGAGCTGTTTTTT. Residues: CAISTGLAGGSGELFF.

The chain recombines TRBV29-1 with TRBJ2-1, with D possibly being TRBD2 (6 bases). The CDR3 has 14 residues. The V gene's germline CDR1 is SQVTM and CDR2 ANQGSEA. V lost 3 bases and J lost 0, with 9 bases in between. The CDR3 nucleotides read TGCAGCGTTGAGTTTAGCGGCTCCTACAATGAGCAGTTCTTC. It translates to CSVEFSGSYNEQFF.

This clonotype was found a few times. The CDR3 protein is CASRSIDTNEKLFF. The CDR3 DNA reads TGTGCCAGTAGAAGTATAGACACGAATGAAAAACTGTTTTTT. The rearrangement joins TRBV19 to TRBJ1-4; D ambiguous. Germline-derived CDR1 and CDR2 are LNHDA and SQIVND (reference sequence). The CDR3 totals 14 residues. The V gene lost 6 bases and the J gene lost 5 bases, with 13 bases spanning the gap.

This clonotype has only a few counts. V is TRBV6-1 and J is TRBJ2-6; 7 bases fit TRBD1. The CDR3 has 15 amino acids. Germline CDR1 and CDR2: MNHNS and SASEGT. V was clipped by 10 bases and J by 2 bases; unmatched bases: 8. The CDR3 DNA is TGTGCCACCCATTCAGGGGGAGCTGGGGCCAACGTCCTGACTTTC. Protein product: CATHSGGAGANVLTF.

This clonotype occurred a few times. The chain is built from TRBV7-2 and TRBJ2-5; 10 nucleotides agree with TRBD2. The CDR3 covers 15 residues. The trim removed 5 bases at V and 5 bases at J, leaving 8 bases unmatched. Germline CDR1 reads SGHTA; CDR2 reads FQGNSA. Here the CDR3 reads CASSPQTSGRETQYF. The CDR3 bases are TGTGCCAGCAGCCCCCAGACTAGCGGGCGGGAGACCCAGTACTTC.

The V gene is TRBV7-2, the J gene TRBJ1-5; no definite D call. The V end was cut by 4 bases, the J end by 7 bases, with 14 bases between. CDR1 is SGHTA, CDR2 FQGNSA, per germline. The CDR3 spans 14 residues. CDR3 sequence (DNA): TGTGCCAGCAGCTCGGGAATCGCGGGCCAGCCCCAGCATTTT. It encodes CASSSGIAGQPQHF.

The chain uses TRBV20-1 and TRBJ2-5; 10 bases match TRBD2. Germline CDR1 and CDR2: DFQATT and SNEGSKA (reference sequence). The CDR3 runs to 15 residues. V shed 2 bases and J 5 bases; nucleotides not matched to a gene: 8. CDR3 in DNA: TGCAGTGCTAGAAAACCTAGCGGGGGTTCTGAGACCCAGTACTTC. It is translated as CSARKPSGGSETQYF.

The chain is built from TRBV6-4 and TRBJ2-1; TRBD2 matches 14 bases. Germline V CDR1 and CDR2: MRHNA, SNTAGT. J lost 6 bases, V lost 6 bases, and 4 bases had no gene match. The CDR3 contains 15 residues. In DNA form, the CDR3 reads TGTGCCAGCAGCCCCGGGACTAGCGGGAGCAATGAGCAGTTCTTC. Translated: CASSPGTSGSNEQFF.

This clonotype was picked up a small number of times. V is TRBV4-1 and J is TRBJ2-3; 8 bases match TRBD1. Germline values: CDR1 MGHRA, CDR2 YSYEKL. The CDR3 contains 16 residues. V lost 0 bases to trimming and J lost 3 bases; unmatched junction nucleotides: 5. In DNA form, the CDR3 reads TGCGCCAGCAGCCAAGAGGCAACAGGGGGTACAGATACGCAGTATTTT. Its translation is CASSQEATGGTDTQYF.

A few counts support this clonotype. The rearrangement uses TRBV7-2 and TRBJ1-2, with D perhaps TRBD1 (5 bases). The germline V and J ends were trimmed by 0 bases and 4 bases, with 12 bases remaining between them. The V gene's germline CDR1 is SGHTA and CDR2 FQGNSA. The CDR3 totals 15 residues. The CDR3 reads CASSLARAGTYGYTF. The CDR3 DNA reads TGTGCCAGCAGCTTAGCGCGGGCAGGGACCTATGGCTACACCTTC. The full variable domain, its missing parts supplied by reference TRBV7-2 and TRBJ1-2, is GAGVSQSPSNKVTEKGKDVELRCDPISGHTALYWYRQSLGQGLEFLIYFQGNSAPDKSGLPSDRFSAERTGGSVSTLTIQRTQQEDSAVYLCASSLARAGTYGYTFGSGTRLTVV.

This clonotype has more than one count but fewer than ten. The rearrangement links TRBV29-1 to TRBJ2-5, with no clear D. Germline loops: CDR1 SQVTM, CDR2 ANQGSEA. The CDR3 contains 13 residues. V lost 2 bases and J 7 bases, leaving 14 bases between the germline ends. This CDR3 is CSVERAPPRTQYF. CDR3 in DNA: TGCAGCGTTGAAAGGGCGCCTCCAAGGACCCAGTACTTC.

Of note for this clonotype: At one end the junction does not follow the germline gene, possibly because of a read error. The chain has TRBV12-5 and TRBJ2-7; 7 nucleotides line up with TRBD1. This CDR3 region has 13 residues. Per germline, CDR1 LGHNT and CDR2 FRNRAP. The CDR3 DNA is TGTGCTAGTGGTTTGGGGCTAGGGGGCGAGCAGCACTTC. It translates to CASGLGLGGEQHF.

The J gene is TRBJ1-4, the V gene TRBV30; D remains ambiguous. The CDR3 totals 13 residues. Trimming stripped 3 bases from V and 8 bases from J, with 13 bases between. Germline assignment: CDR1 GTSNPN and CDR2 SVGIG (reference sequence). CDR3 amino acids: CAWRLKVAEKLFF. The CDR3 nucleotides are TGTGCCTGGAGGCTGAAAGTGGCGGAAAAACTGTTTTTT.